The clone carrying this T cell receptor beta chain is a singleton in its sample. TCRdb used MiXCR to reprocess the 5' RACE reads, holding one entry per CDR3 protein. The sample has 510,000 or so distinct CDR3 sequences; nearly 15% are singletons. The record originates from a study of identical twins. Trimming cost V 6 bases and J 11 bases; bases outside gene matches: 8. Germline V gene lookup returns CDR1 MNHEY and CDR2 SVGAGI. The CDR3 extends over 15 amino acids. In addition, the sample was reused for a study of yellow fever vaccine responses in identical twins.

This receptor was taken from a woman between 18 and 30 years old in good health. The sequencing sample was made of CD4+ T cells sorted from blood. The chain employs TRBV6-5 and TRBJ1-6, with TRBD1 matching over 12 bases. The CDR3 is CASRLGTGGKPPLHF. For the CDR3, the DNA is TGTGCCAGCAGACTCGGGACAGGGGGCAAACCACCCCTCCACTTT.